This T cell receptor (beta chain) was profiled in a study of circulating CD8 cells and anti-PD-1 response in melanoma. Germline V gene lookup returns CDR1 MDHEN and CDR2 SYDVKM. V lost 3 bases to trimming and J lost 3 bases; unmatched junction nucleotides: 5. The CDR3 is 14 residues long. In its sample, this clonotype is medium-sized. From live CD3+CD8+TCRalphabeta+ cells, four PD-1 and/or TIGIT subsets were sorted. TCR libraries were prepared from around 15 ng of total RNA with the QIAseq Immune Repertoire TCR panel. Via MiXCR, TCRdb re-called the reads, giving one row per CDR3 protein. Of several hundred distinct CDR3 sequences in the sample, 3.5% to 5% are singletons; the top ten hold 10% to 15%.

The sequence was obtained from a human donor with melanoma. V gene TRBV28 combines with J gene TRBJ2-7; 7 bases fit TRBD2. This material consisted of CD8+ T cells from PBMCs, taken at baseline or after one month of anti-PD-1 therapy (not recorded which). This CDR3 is CASSFLAEIYEQYF. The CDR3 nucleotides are TGTGCCAGCAGTTTCCTAGCGGAGATCTACGAGCAGTACTTC.